One and the same sample provided the 17 T cell receptor beta chains below, sequenced in a study of T cell clones after liver transplantation. Measured with immunoSEQ multiplex PCR; TCRdb has only the in-frame clones, and not every one. Found here are just over 80,000 clones, roughly 85% of them singletons; the top ten hold approximately 0.43%. The sequenced sample was CD4+ T cells from blood, obtained almost 47 months after liver transplant. The origin of the receptors is a human patient who received a liver transplant. Some of these T cells may belong to the graft donor.

CDR3 protein: CASKEDSKETQYF. The CDR3 region has the DNA TGTGCCAGTAAGGAGGACTCAAAAGAGACCCAGTACTTC. The chain couples TRBV19 to TRBJ2-5; tentatively, D is TRBD2 (5 bases). This CDR3 has 13 residues. The V end lost 7 bases, the J end lost 3 bases, and 12 bases lay between the germline ends. CDR1 LNHDA and CDR2 SQIVND come from the germline V gene (reference sequence).

The genes are TRBV6-5 and TRBJ2-1, with 10 bases identical to TRBD2. Trimming cost V 2 bases and J 10 bases; bases outside gene matches: 8. The CDR3 is made up of 15 amino acids. From germline, CDR1 is MNHEY and CDR2 SVGAGI. The CDR3 here is CASSYRTSGTWEQFF. DNA for the CDR3: TGTGCCAGCAGTTACCGGACTAGCGGCACCTGGGAGCAGTTCTTC.

The chain couples TRBV29-1 to TRBJ2-7, with D unresolved. V was pared by 0 bases and J by 7 bases, with 13 bases between. Germline V gives CDR1 SQVTM, CDR2 ANQGSEA. The CDR3 sequence is 13 residues long. As DNA, the CDR3 is TGCAGCGTTGAAGATCGGGTCGAGGATGAGCAGTACTTC. This sequence encodes CSVEDRVEDEQYF.

The CDR3 sequence is CASSLAGGRPFEQYF. CDR3 coding DNA: TGTGCCAGCAGCTTGGCGGGCGGGAGGCCTTTTGAGCAGTACTTC. V gene TRBV5-4 combines with J gene TRBJ2-7; TRBD2 matches 8 bases. The CDR3 extends over 15 amino acids. Trimming removed 0 bases from V and 7 bases from J; junction bases left unmatched: 9. Germline-derived CDR1 and CDR2 are SGHNT and YYREEE (reference sequence). Full variable domain (outside the CDR3, taken from reference TRBV5-4 and TRBJ2-7): ETGVTQSPTHLIKTRGQQVTLRCSSQSGHNTVSWYQQALGQGPQFIFQYYREEENGRGNFPPRFSGLQFPNYSSELNVNALELDDSALYLCASSLAGGRPFEQYFGPGTRLTVT.

The CDR3 DNA sequence: TGTGCCAGCAGCGTAGATCCTAGCCCCTACGAGCAGTACTTC. It yields the protein CASSVDPSPYEQYF. The rearrangement links TRBV9 to TRBJ2-7; D perhaps matches TRBD2 (5 bases). Per germline, CDR1 SGDLS and CDR2 YYNGEE. V dropped 0 bases and J dropped 2 bases, with 9 bases sitting between them. This CDR3 is built from 14 residues.

V usage is TRBV6-1 and J usage is TRBJ2-3; TRBD2 aligns across 8 bases. The ends lost 4 bases at V and 0 bases at J; junction bases unmatched: 9. From germline, CDR1 is MNHNS and CDR2 SASEGT. The CDR3 extends over 17 amino acids. This CDR3 is CASSVFTGTSSTDTQYF. The CDR3 nucleotides read TGTGCCAGCAGTGTTTTCACCGGGACTAGTAGCACAGATACGCAGTATTTT.

The J gene is TRBJ1-5, the V gene TRBV28; the D is unclear. V lost 2 bases and J 7 bases, leaving 3 bases between the germline ends. The CDR3 totals 11 residues. The germline V gene has CDR1 MDHEN and CDR2 SYDVKM. This chain's CDR3 is CASSLRQPQHF. DNA of the CDR3: TGTGCCAGCAGTTTACGACAGCCCCAGCATTTT.

This chain connects TRBV2 to TRBJ2-5; no clear D. Germline CDR1 is SNHLY and CDR2 is FYNNEI. CDR3 size: 10 residues. Trimming took 7 bases from V and 5 from J, leaving 5 bases between them. The CDR3 spells CASTRETQYF. CDR3 nucleotides: TGTGCCAGCACGAGGGAGACCCAGTACTTC. Full variable domain (missing parts from reference TRBV2 and TRBJ2-5): EPEVTQTPSHQVTQMGQEVILRCVPISNHLYFYWYRQILGQKVEFLVSFYNNEISEKSEIFDDQFSVERPDGSNFTLKIRSTKLEDSAMYFCASTRETQYFGPGTRLLVL.

The rearrangement joins TRBV19 to TRBJ2-1; the match to TRBD1 covers 8 bases. Germline CDR1 reads LNHDA; CDR2 reads SQIVND (reference sequence). The V segment lost 4 bases and the J segment 1 base; nucleotides outside the gene matches: 3. The CDR3 is 15 residues long. CDR3 in DNA: TGTGCCAGTAGTACCGACAGGGGTTCCTACAATGAGCAGTTCTTC. This gives the protein CASSTDRGSYNEQFF.

This sequence joins TRBV9 and TRBJ2-1; D gene unclear. The ends were cut back, 0 bases at V and 6 bases at J, with 13 bases in the middle. CDR1 SGDLS and CDR2 YYNGEE come from the germline V gene. This CDR3 spans 15 amino acids. The CDR3 sequence: CASSVGPLSANEQFF. The CDR3 DNA reads as TGTGCCAGCAGCGTAGGCCCGCTATCCGCCAATGAGCAGTTCTTC.

The chain links TRBV4-1 to TRBJ2-1, with TRBD2 matching over 12 bases. CDR3 length: 17 amino acids. Germline-derived CDR1 and CDR2 are MGHRA and YSYEKL. Germline trimming cut 3 bases from V and 1 base from J; bases unmatched to any gene: 4. The DNA for the CDR3 is TGCGCCAGCAGCCACGGACTAGCGGGACCGTCCTACAATGAGCAGTTCTTC. Protein sequence: CASSHGLAGPSYNEQFF.

This clone has just one count. The gene calls are TRBV14 and TRBJ2-7; D is possibly TRBD2 (6 bases). CDR3 length: 17 residues. V dropped 4 bases and J dropped 1 base, with 20 bases sitting between them. Per germline, CDR1 SGHDN and CDR2 FVKESK. The CDR3 coding sequence is TGTGCCAGCAGCCGCAATCTTTTCGGGGGATTATCCTACGAGCAGTACTTC. Its translation: CASSRNLFGGLSYEQYF.

The gene calls are TRBV27 and TRBJ2-2; D possibly corresponds to TRBD2 (6 bases). The CDR3 loop spans 16 amino acids. Germline V gene sequence: CDR1 MNHEY, CDR2 SMNVEV (reference sequence). Trimming stripped 5 bases from V and 4 bases from J, with 17 bases between. The CDR3 protein is CASSPGTLWGTGELFF. CDR3 sequence (DNA): TGTGCCAGCAGTCCCGGGACTTTATGGGGCACCGGGGAGCTGTTTTTT.

This sequence joins TRBV28 and TRBJ1-2, with D perhaps TRBD1 (6 bases). This CDR3 contains 12 residues. Trimming stripped 5 bases from V and 4 bases from J, with 8 bases between. CDR1 is MDHEN, CDR2 SYDVKM, per germline. CDR3 DNA sequence: TGTGCCAGCAGTACGACAGGCTATGGCTACACCTTC. Its protein product is CASSTTGYGYTF.

V is TRBV5-1 and J is TRBJ2-1; 11 bases align to TRBD2. V shed 4 bases, J shed 0 bases, and the junction held 12 bases outside the gene matches. CDR3 length: 19 amino acids. Per germline, CDR1 SGHRS and CDR2 YFSETQ. This CDR3 is CASSIPGLAAQSSYNEQFF. The CDR3 nucleotides are TGCGCCAGCAGCATCCCGGGACTAGCGGCACAGAGCTCCTACAATGAGCAGTTCTTC.

The chain has TRBV7-2 and TRBJ2-1; TRBD2 might be the D (6 bases). The V end lost 6 bases, the J end lost 6 bases, and 15 bases lay between the germline ends. The CDR3 consists of 14 residues. In germline, CDR1 is SGHTA, CDR2 FQGNSA. The CDR3 loop reads CASSLDGSRNEQFF. CDR3 coding DNA: TGTGCCAGCAGTCTGGACGGGAGCCGCAATGAGCAGTTCTTC.

The V call is TRBV5-1, the J call TRBJ1-2, with D unresolved. Germline CDR1 reads SGHRS; CDR2 reads YFSETQ. The CDR3 has 13 residues. The germline V and J ends were trimmed by 3 bases and 5 bases, with 11 bases remaining between them. CDR3 in DNA: TGCGCCAGCAGCTCAGACACTGGATATGGCTACACCTTC. Its protein is CASSSDTGYGYTF. Full variable domain (outside the CDR3, taken from reference TRBV5-1 and TRBJ1-2): KAGVTQTPRYLIKTRGQQVTLSCSPISGHRSVSWYQQTPGQGLQFLFEYFSETQRNKGNFPGRFSGRQFSNSRSEMNVSTLELGDSALYLCASSSDTGYGYTFGSGTRLTVV.